This T cell receptor beta chain derives from a study of blood T cell repertoires in COVID-19 (dated by TCRdb to about 2020). Some background on the complete study: The collaborator samples originated in the United States, Italy and Spain and spanned the acute and convalescent phases of COVID-19. The prospective study material was composed of cDNA or gDNA derived from T cells, B-cell-depleted T cells, or PBMCs. Deeply sampled blood TCRbeta repertoires from subjects exposed to, actively infected with, or recovered from COVID-19 were included in the dataset. Nearly every sample came with metadata listing a de-identified subject ID, COVID-19 status, age in years and sex. The repertoires were made available in a free public database intended to serve as a resource for research on the immune response to SARS-CoV-2. The samples were drawn from two sources: the first 160 participants of the ongoing ImmuneRACE study, and 950 to 1,500 subjects contributed by 6 global collaborators. Where available, HLA class I and class II types were obtained from metadata supplied by the sample provider rather than from assay-based typing.

Results and caveats for the whole study, not just this receptor: The quantity of clinical and demographic metadata differed by source and by participant and was supplied without curation.

The immunoSEQ Assay, a bias-controlled multiplex PCR, was used to amplify TCRbeta CDR3 regions from genomic DNA. The paper's processing steps were these. The number of nucleated cells in each sample was estimated from the amplification of reference gene primers within the assay. To quantify the absolute abundance of each unique TCRbeta CDR3 rearrangement, sequence reads were collapsed and filtered. For each sample, productive Simpson clonality was calculated as the square root of Simpson's diversity index across productive rearrangements. Sourced from immuneACCESS, this table was stored by TCRdb with only in-frame sequences that have V and J called. A share of the clones is absent; for the studies checked, an unresolved V gene accounts for under half, and the remainder has no known explanation. Clone size and V and J calls were adopted from that table, with D and trimming inferred from the DNA. Present in this sample are around 100,000 clones, over 75% of which were seen just once. Roughly 7.4% of the sample rests with the top ten.

Based on the germline V gene, the CDR1 and CDR2 sequences are SGHVS and FQNEAQ. At the junction V is shortened by 4 bases and J by 1 base, with 5 bases in between. The CDR3, cysteine through phenylalanine, is 12 amino acids long. Just CDR3 DNA is preserved here, 36 bases in frame from base 1. Each collaborating institution followed its own protocols to collect whole blood in K2EDTA tubes. For TCRbeta analysis, collaborator samples were shipped as frozen whole blood, as isolated PBMCs, or as DNA extracted from either sample type. Concerning this clone itself: It has no known antigen specificity. Base-call qualities are not available, and no considerably larger clone is one nucleotide away.

The source is a young man in a cohort sampled during active COVID-19. This sequence uses TRBV7-8 and TRBJ2-7, with the D gene too uncertain to name. The sample was peripheral blood. The CDR3 here reads CASSSPSYEQYF. The DNA sequence is TGTGCCAGCAGCTCCCCATCCTACGAGCAGTACTTC.